This T cell receptor (beta chain) was recovered during a study of CD8 T cells in Susac syndrome. Per the germline V gene, CDR1 is SGHRS and CDR2 is YFSETQ. CDR3 length: 15 amino acids. V gave up 2 bases and J gave up 0 bases, with 9 bases separating them. TEMRA cells were enriched by FACS, and CD4+ and CD8+ T cells were negatively isolated. An input of about 0.45 to 1 ug of RNA was subjected to reverse transcription using random hexamers. The TCR beta CDR3 was amplified by immunoSEQ multiplex PCR across 54 Vbeta, 13 Jbeta. TCRdb recomputed calls from the immunoSEQ multiplex PCR reads with MiXCR, one row per CDR3 protein. The sample consists of 150,000 to 200,000 distinct CDR3 sequences, 92% of them appearing once.

The chain combines TRBV5-1 with TRBJ2-1; no firm D call. Specimen: CD4+ T cells from PBMCs. This clonotype was sampled from a human donor in good health. The CDR3 spells CASSFYSSSYNEQFF. In nucleotides, the CDR3 is TGCGCCAGCAGCTTTTACTCAAGCTCCTACAATGAGCAGTTCTTC.